A single T cell receptor (beta chain) is shown here with its context. Its antigen is still unknown. Looked up from germline, CDR1 is DFQATT and CDR2 is SNEGSKA (reference sequence). There are 12 residues in the CDR3. Trimming pared 3 bases from V and 3 bases from J, leaving 6 bases between. This sample was taken from a study of vaccination and CD4 T cells after COVID-19. Study-level information: Collection of post-vaccine samples followed dose two by a median about 75 days, spanning a range of 14 to 241.

The Oncomine TCR Beta short-read assay sequenced DNA from cultured CD4+ T cells. One entry per CDR3 protein, called by TCRdb with MiXCR from the PCR reads. The table has around 5,600 distinct CDR3 sequences, less than 70% seen once. Treatment in this sample: roughly 11-day PBMC culture with coronavirus spike peptide pools or control peptides (ViraFEST assay). One should note that the unexposed donor's CD4+ T cells were collected before the COVID-19 pandemic (2011-2018). This TCR came from a human donor in good health. V is TRBV20-1 and J is TRBJ2-1; no definite D call. Sequencing was done on a sample of CD4+ T cells from blood, cultured in vitro. CDR3 loop: CSARSLYNEQFF. The CDR3 bases are TGCAGTGCTAGGTCTCTCTACAATGAGCAGTTCTTC.